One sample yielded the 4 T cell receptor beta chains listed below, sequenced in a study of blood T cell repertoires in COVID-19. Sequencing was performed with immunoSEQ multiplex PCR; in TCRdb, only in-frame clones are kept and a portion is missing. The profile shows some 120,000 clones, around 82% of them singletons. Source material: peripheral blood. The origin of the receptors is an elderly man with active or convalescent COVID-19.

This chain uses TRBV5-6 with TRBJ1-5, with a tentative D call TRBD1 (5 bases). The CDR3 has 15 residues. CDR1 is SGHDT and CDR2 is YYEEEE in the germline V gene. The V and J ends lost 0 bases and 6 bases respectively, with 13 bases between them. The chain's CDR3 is CASSLGGQGGQPQHF. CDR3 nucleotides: TGTGCCAGCAGCTTGGGTGGGCAGGGAGGTCAGCCCCAGCATTTT.

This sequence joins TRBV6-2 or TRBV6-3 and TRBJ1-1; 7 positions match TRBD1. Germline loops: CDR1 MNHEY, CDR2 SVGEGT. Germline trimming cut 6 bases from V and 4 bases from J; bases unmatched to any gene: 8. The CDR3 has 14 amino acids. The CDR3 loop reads CASSPYRGVTEAFF. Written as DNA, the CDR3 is TGTGCCAGCAGCCCCTACAGGGGAGTCACTGAAGCTTTCTTT.

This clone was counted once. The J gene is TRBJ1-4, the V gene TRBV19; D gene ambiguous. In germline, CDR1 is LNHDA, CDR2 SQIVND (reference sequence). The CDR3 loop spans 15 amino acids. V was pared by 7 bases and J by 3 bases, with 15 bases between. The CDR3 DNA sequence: TGTGCCAGTAAGTCGGTCAGCGACCCTAATGAAAAACTGTTTTTT. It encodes CASKSVSDPNEKLFF.

The CDR3 here is CASSPGQGRDQPQHF. In nucleotides, the CDR3 is TGTGCCAGCAGCCCTGGACAGGGGAGGGATCAGCCCCAGCATTTT. The V and J genes are TRBV28 and TRBJ1-5, with 9 bases identical to TRBD1. The CDR3 is made up of 15 amino acids. Germline CDR1 MDHEN, CDR2 SYDVKM. Trimming took 6 bases from V and 5 from J; bases not matched to a gene: 8.